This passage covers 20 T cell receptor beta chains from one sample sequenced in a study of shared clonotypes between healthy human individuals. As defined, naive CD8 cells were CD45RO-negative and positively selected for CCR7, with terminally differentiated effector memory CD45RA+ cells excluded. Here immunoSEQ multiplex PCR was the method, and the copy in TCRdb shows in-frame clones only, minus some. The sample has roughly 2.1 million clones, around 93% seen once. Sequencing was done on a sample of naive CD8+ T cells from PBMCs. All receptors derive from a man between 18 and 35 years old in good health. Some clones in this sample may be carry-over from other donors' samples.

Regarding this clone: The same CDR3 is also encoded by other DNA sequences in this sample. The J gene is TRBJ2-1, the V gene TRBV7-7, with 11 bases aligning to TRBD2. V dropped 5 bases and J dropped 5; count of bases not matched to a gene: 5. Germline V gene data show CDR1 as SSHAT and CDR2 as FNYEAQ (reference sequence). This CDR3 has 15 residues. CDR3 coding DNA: TGTGCCAGCAGCCTTGGGACTAGCGGTAACAATGAGCAGTTCTTC. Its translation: CASSLGTSGNNEQFF.

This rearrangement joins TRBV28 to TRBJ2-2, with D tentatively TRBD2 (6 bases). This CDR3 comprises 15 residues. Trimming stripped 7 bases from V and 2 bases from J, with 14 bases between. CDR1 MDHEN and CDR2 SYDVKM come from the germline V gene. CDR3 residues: CASTYRDFNTGELFF. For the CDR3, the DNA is TGTGCCAGCACGTATCGGGACTTCAACACCGGGGAGCTGTTTTTT.

Written as DNA, the CDR3 is TGTGCCAGCAGCTTACCCTTGGGTGTCGGTTATCACAGCGCTGAAGCTTTCTTT. Encoded protein: CASSLPLGVGYHSAEAFF. The chain is built from TRBV7-9 and TRBJ1-1; D call uncertain. The CDR3 has 18 amino acids. Germline CDR1 is SEHNR and CDR2 is FQNEAQ (reference sequence). Trimming stripped 2 bases from V and 6 bases from J, with 25 bases between. The full variable domain, with the rest looked up from reference TRBV7-9 and TRBJ1-1, is DTGVSQNPRHKITKRGQNVTFRCDPISEHNRLYWYRQTLGQGPEFLTYFQNEAQLEKSRLLSDRFSAERPKGSFSTLEIQRTEQGDSAMYLCASSLPLGVGYHSAEAFFGQGTRLTVV.

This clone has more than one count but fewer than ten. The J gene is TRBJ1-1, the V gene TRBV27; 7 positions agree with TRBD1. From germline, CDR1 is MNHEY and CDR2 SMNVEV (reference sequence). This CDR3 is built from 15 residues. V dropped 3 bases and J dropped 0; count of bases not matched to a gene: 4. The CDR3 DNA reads TGTGCCAGCAGTTTGGCCGGGACAGTGAACACTGAAGCTTTCTTT. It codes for CASSLAGTVNTEAFF.

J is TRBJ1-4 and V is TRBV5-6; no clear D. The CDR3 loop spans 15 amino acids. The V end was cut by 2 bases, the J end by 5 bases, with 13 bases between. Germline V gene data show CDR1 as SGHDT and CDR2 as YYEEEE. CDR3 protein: CASSFYETLNEKLFF. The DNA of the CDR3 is TGTGCCAGCAGCTTCTATGAAACTCTAAATGAAAAACTGTTTTTT.

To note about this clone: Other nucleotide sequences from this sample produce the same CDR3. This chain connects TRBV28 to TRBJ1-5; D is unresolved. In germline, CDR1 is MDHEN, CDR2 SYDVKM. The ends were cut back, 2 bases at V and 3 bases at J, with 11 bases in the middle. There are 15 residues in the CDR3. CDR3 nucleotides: TGTGCCAGCAGTTTACATCCCGGGTCCAATCAGCCCCAGCATTTT. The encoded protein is CASSLHPGSNQPQHF.

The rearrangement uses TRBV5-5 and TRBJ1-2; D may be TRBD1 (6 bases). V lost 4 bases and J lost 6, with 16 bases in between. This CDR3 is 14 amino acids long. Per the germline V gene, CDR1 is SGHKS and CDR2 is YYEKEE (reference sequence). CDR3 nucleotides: TGTGCCAGCAGCGGGGAACAGGGACTCCATGGCTACACCTTC. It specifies CASSGEQGLHGYTF. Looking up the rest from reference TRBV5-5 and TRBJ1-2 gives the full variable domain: DAGVTQSPTHLIKTRGQQVTLRCSPISGHKSVSWYQQVLGQGPQFIFQYYEKEERGRGNFPDRFSARQFPNYSSELNVNALLLGDSALYLCASSGEQGLHGYTFGSGTRLTVV.

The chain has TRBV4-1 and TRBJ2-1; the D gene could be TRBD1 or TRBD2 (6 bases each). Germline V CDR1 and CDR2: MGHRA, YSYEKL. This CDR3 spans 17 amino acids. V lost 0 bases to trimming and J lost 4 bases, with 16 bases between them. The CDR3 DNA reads TGCGCCAGCAGCCAAGATAAAGACGGGGGCGTTTACAATGAGCAGTTCTTC. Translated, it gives CASSQDKDGGVYNEQFF.

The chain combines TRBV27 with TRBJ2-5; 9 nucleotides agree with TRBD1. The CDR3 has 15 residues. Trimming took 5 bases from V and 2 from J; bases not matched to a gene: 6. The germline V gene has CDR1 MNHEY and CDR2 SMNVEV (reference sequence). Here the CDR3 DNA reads TGTGCCAGCAGTCTCCGGGACAGGGCTCAAGAGACCCAGTACTTC. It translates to CASSLRDRAQETQYF.

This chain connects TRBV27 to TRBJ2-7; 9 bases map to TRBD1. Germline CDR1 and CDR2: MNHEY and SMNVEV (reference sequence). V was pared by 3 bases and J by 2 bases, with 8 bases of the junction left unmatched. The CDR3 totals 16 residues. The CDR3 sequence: CASSFSTGGKTYEQYF. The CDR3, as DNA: TGTGCCAGCAGTTTCTCGACAGGGGGTAAAACCTACGAGCAGTACTTC.

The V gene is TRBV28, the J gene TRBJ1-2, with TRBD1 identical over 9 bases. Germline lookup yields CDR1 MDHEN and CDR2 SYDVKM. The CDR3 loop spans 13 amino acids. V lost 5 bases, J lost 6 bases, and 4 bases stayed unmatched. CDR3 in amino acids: CASSRTGENGYTF. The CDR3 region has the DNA TGTGCCAGCAGTCGGACAGGGGAGAATGGCTACACCTTC.

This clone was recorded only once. DNA for the CDR3: TGTGCCAGCAGCTTAATGGGCCCAGATACGCAGTATTTT. Its protein is CASSLMGPDTQYF. This chain connects TRBV7-3 to TRBJ2-3; unclear D gene. The germline V and J ends were trimmed by 1 base and 4 bases, with 6 bases remaining between them. CDR3 length: 13 residues. The germline gives CDR1 SGHTA, CDR2 FQGTGA.

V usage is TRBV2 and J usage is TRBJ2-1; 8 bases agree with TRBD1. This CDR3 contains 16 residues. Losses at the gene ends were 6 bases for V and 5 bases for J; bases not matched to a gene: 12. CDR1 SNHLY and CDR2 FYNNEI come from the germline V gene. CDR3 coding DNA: TGTGCCAGCAGGGAACTAGACAGGGGTGAGGACAATGAGCAGTTCTTC. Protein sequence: CASRELDRGEDNEQFF.

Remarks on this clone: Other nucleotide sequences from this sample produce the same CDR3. This chain's CDR3 is CASSLPGYTEAFF. The DNA of the CDR3 is TGTGCCAGCAGTTTACCGGGGTACACTGAAGCTTTCTTT. This rearrangement joins TRBV28 to TRBJ1-1; no clear D. V was clipped by 2 bases and J by 3 bases, with 7 bases between them. From germline, CDR1 is MDHEN and CDR2 SYDVKM. This CDR3 region has 13 residues.

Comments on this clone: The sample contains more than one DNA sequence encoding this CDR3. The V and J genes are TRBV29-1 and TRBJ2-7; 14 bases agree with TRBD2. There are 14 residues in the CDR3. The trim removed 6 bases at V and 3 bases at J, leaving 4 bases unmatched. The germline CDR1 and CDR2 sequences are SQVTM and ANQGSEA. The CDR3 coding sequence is TGCAGCGTGAGACTAGCGGGAGGGCTCTACGAGCAGTACTTC. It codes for CSVRLAGGLYEQYF.

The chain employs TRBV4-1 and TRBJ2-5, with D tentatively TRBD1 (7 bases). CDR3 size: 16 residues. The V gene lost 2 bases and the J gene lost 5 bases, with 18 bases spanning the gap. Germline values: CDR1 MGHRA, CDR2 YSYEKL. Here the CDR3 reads CASSQIRTGGRETQYF. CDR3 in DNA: TGCGCCAGCAGCCAAATCAGGACAGGTGGGAGGGAGACCCAGTACTTC.

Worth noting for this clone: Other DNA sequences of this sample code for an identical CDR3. CDR3 DNA sequence: TGTGCCAGCAGCTTAGGCCGGTCCTACGAGCAGTACTTC. This translates into CASSLGRSYEQYF. The rearrangement uses TRBV13 and TRBJ2-7, with D unresolved. CDR1 PRHDT and CDR2 FYEKMQ come from the germline V gene (reference sequence). The CDR3 loop spans 13 amino acids. V was trimmed by 0 bases and J by 1 base, leaving 4 bases between them.

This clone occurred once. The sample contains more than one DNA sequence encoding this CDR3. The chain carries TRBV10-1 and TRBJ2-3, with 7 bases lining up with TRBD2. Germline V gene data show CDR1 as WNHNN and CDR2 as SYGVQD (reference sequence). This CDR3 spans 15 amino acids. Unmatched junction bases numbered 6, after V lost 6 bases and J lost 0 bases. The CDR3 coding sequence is TGCGCCAGCAGCCAAACTAGCGCTAGCACAGATACGCAGTATTTT. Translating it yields CASSQTSASTDTQYF.

This chain's CDR3 is CASSQDGISGSTDTQYF. In DNA, the CDR3 is TGTGCCAGCAGCCAAGATGGGATTAGCGGTAGCACAGATACGCAGTATTTT. The chain employs TRBV4-2 and TRBJ2-3, with a possible D match to TRBD2 (6 bases). There are 17 residues in the CDR3. Per the germline V gene, CDR1 is LGHNA and CDR2 is YNFKEQ. The V end lost 0 bases, the J end lost 0 bases, and 13 bases lay between the germline ends.

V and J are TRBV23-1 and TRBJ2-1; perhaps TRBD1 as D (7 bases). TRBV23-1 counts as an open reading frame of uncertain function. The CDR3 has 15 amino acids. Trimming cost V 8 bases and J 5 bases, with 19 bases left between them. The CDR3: CASPPMAGQNNEQFF. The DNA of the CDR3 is TGCGCCAGCCCCCCGATGGCGGGACAGAACAATGAGCAGTTCTTC.